This T cell receptor beta chain came from a study of early T cells in non-severe SARS-CoV-2 infection. This clonotype was counted a single time. TCRdb itself ran the 5' RACE reads through MiXCR, one entry per CDR3 protein. The sample records about 64,000 distinct CDR3 sequences, around 12% being singletons. CDR1 is SNHLY and CDR2 is FYNNEI in the germline V gene. The CDR3 length is 14 residues. Trimming took off 1 base at V and 2 bases at J, with 8 bases between the two ends. The receptor's source is an adult who was a healthcare worker with PCR-confirmed SARS-CoV-2 infection or an uninfected control (not recorded which). Sequenced input: whole blood. This rearrangement joins TRBV2 to TRBJ1-2; D is unclear. Here the CDR3 reads CASSEGRPNYGYTF. Written as DNA, the CDR3 is TGTGCCAGCAGTGAAGGGCGGCCCAACTATGGCTACACCTTC. Full variable domain (outside the CDR3, taken from reference TRBV2 and TRBJ1-2): EPEVTQTPSHQVTQMGQEVILRCVPISNHLYFYWYRQILGQKVEFLVSFYNNEISEKSEIFDDQFSVERPDGSNFTLKIRSTKLEDSAMYFCASSEGRPNYGYTFGSGTRLTVV.